This T cell receptor beta chain was documented in a study of radiation and T cells in renal cell carcinoma. Study-wide results and caveats: Top tumor clonotypes rose in blood 2 weeks post-radiation, then contracted.

The V gene's germline CDR1 is MGHDK and CDR2 SYGVNS. The V end was cut by 4 bases, the J end by 3 bases, with 9 bases between. This CDR3 is 14 amino acids long. As to time point: blood 4 weeks post-SBRT, at nephrectomy. Treatment noted: 15 Gy SBRT to primary tumor, nephrectomy 4 weeks later. Nephrectomy followed 15 Gy stereotactic body radiation by 4 weeks. Sequenced by immunoSEQ multiplex PCR; TCRdb stores in-frame clones only, minus some. The sample lists under 200,000 clones; about 85% were seen once. Only one count was recorded for this clone. The target antigen is unknown. The rearrangement joins TRBV25-1 to TRBJ2-2; a possible D gene is TRBD1 (6 bases). The sample consisted of blood, taken from a patient whose treatment included radiotherapy and nephrectomy. The sequence derives from a woman aged 50 to 60 with renal cell carcinoma. For the CDR3, the DNA is TGTGCCAGCAGTGTAACAGGGTACACCGGGGAGCTGTTTTTT. Translating gives CASSVTGYTGELFF. The variable domain in full, completed from reference TRBV25-1 and TRBJ2-2, reads EADIYQTPRYLVIGTGKKITLECSQTMGHDKMYWYQQDPGMELHLIHYSYGVNSTEKGDLSSESTVSRIRTEHFPLTLESARPSHTSQYLCASSVTGYTGELFFGEGSRLTVL.